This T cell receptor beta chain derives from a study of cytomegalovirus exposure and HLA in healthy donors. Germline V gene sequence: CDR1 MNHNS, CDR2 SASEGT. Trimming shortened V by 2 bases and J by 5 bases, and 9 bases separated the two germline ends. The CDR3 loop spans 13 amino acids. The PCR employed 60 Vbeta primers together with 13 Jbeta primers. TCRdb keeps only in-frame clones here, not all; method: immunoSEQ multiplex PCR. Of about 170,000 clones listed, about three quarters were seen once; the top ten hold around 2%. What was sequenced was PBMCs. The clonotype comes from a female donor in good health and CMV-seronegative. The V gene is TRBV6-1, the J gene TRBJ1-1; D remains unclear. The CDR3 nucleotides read TGTGCCAGCAGTGAAAGCTGGTGGACTGAAGCTTTCTTT. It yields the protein CASSESWWTEAFF.